The text below deals with one T cell receptor beta chain. Sequenced by immunoSEQ multiplex PCR; TCRdb stores in-frame clones only, minus some. The table lists about 400,000 clones, 80% to 90% of them singletons. This record comes from a study of blood T cell repertoires in COVID-19. In the study overall: Symptom resolution, clearance, or two negative PCRs marked the recovered donors of Cohort 3. Samples came from the United States, Italy and Spain, spanning acute and convalescent COVID-19.

In assigning cohorts, the study relied on participant-reported clinical history. Trimming pared 2 bases from V and 4 bases from J, leaving 4 bases between. This CDR3 is 11 amino acids long. The germline CDR1 and CDR2 sequences are GTSNPN and SVGIG (reference sequence). The sequenced material came from PBMCs or T cells enriched from blood (not recorded which). This chain links TRBV30 with TRBJ2-3, with no clear D. This clonotype was obtained from a man aged 35 to 55 in a cohort exposed to, infected with or recovered from COVID-19 (not recorded which). CDR3 region: CAWSQSDTQYF. DNA for the CDR3: TGTGCCTGGAGTCAATCAGATACGCAGTATTTT. Drawing the rest from reference TRBV30 and TRBJ2-3, the complete variable domain is SQTIHQWPATLVQPVGSPLSLECTVEGTSNPNLYWYRQAAGRGLQLLFYSVGIGQISSEVPQNLSASRPQDRQFILSSKKLLLSDSGFYLCAWSQSDTQYFGPGTRLTVL.